This T cell receptor (beta chain) appears in the sequencing data of a study of CD8+ T cells in alopecia areata. For the study at large: Tofacitinib therapy lasting 6 to 18 months was followed by 6 months off drug. General study results and limits: Normal skin's resident alphabeta T cells are also sequenced in scalp samples. Researchers report lesional scalp, most notably alopecia totalis/universalis, outstripped normal scalp in clonality.

A few counts support this clone. What it binds is not known. Isolation of CD4+ and CD8+ T cells from PBMCs was achieved by sorting. Sequencing templates came from extracted RNA that was reverse transcribed into cDNA. Profiling relied on immunoSEQ multiplex PCR, and the TCRdb table lists in-frame clones only, not all of them. This sample has over 120,000 clones; roughly 53% occur once, and the top ten carry about 6%. The CDR3 loop spans 15 amino acids. Per the germline V gene, CDR1 is SNHLY and CDR2 is FYNNEI. V was cut by 7 bases and J by 3 bases, with 19 bases left in between. This sequence joins TRBV2 and TRBJ2-7; maybe TRBD2 (6 bases). The source material was CD4+ T cells sorted from blood, sampled at week 0. The TCR comes from a human donor with alopecia areata. CDR3 nucleotide sequence: TGTGCCAGCAACCAAGTGGGGGGTCCGGTCTACGAGCAGTACTTC. Protein sequence: CASNQVGGPVYEQYF.